Below, 17 T cell receptor beta chains from the same sample are listed, as sequenced in a study of T cells in Graves' hyperthyroidism and ophthalmopathy (dated by TCRdb to about 2019). The library was generated by multiplex PCR. For sequencing, an Illumina HiSeq 2000 was employed. TCR beta CDR3 regions were amplified from RNA transcripts. For the first round of RT-PCR on the TCR CDR3, the HTBI primer set was used together with the Qiagen OneStep RT-PCR kit. Clones were called with MiXCR by TCRdb after fastp trimmed the public reads at Q25, and only in-frame beta chains were retained. Every CDR3 protein is listed once, alongside the most common genes and DNA of its rows. This sample comprises over 500,000 distinct CDR3 sequences, approximately 14% of them detected only once. The ten largest make up approximately 13% of the sample. The sample was blood. The receptors originated from a woman in her thirties or forties with Graves' hyperthyroidism.

This clonotype has at least ten counts. DNA of the CDR3: TGTGCCAGCAGTGCCGGACAGGGGGGCACTGAAGCTTTCTTT. It is translated as CASSAGQGGTEAFF. The chain is built from TRBV6-1 and TRBJ1-1; 10 nucleotides agree with TRBD1. The CDR3 runs 14 residues. CDR1 and CDR2 (germline): MNHNS, SASEGT. The V gene end was trimmed by 4 bases and the J gene end by 4 bases; junction bases not matched to a gene: 3.

V usage is TRBV19 and J usage is TRBJ2-2; D unclear. Germline CDR1 LNHDA, CDR2 SQIVND (reference sequence). With 10 bases removed from V and 0 bases from J, the gap between germline ends came to 9 bases. This CDR3 is 13 amino acids long. The CDR3 is CATRGPNTGELFF. The DNA for the CDR3 is TGTGCCACGAGAGGCCCGAACACCGGGGAGCTGTTTTTT.

There are many counts of this clonotype. The chain recombines TRBV9 with TRBJ1-6; D unresolved. V was clipped by 1 base and J by 8 bases, with 16 bases between them. The V gene's germline CDR1 is SGDLS and CDR2 YYNGEE. This CDR3 is built from 16 residues. CDR3 nucleotides: TGTGCCAGCAGCGTAAGCTGGAGGCCCTCGGATTCACCCCTCCACTTT. Its protein is CASSVSWRPSDSPLHF.

This clonotype was counted a few times. The chain has TRBV3-1 and TRBJ2-7, with D perhaps TRBD2 (6 bases). Germline V CDR1 and CDR2: LGHDT, YNNKEL (reference sequence). This CDR3 comprises 14 residues. The germline V and J ends were trimmed by 6 bases and 4 bases, with 16 bases remaining between them. CDR3: CASRSGGALYEQYF. CDR3 coding DNA: TGTGCCAGCAGGTCAGGAGGGGCTCTATACGAGCAGTACTTC.

Ten or more counts support this clonotype. The CDR3 DNA sequence: TGTGCCAGCTCGTTCTTACCTAGCACAGATACGCAGTATTTT. Its translation is CASSFLPSTDTQYF. This chain connects TRBV18 to TRBJ2-3; D unresolved. CDR3 size: 14 residues. Trimming took 6 bases from V and 0 from J, leaving 10 bases between them. Per germline, CDR1 KGHSH and CDR2 LQKENI.

This clonotype showed up many times. This chain connects TRBV29-1 to TRBJ2-5; TRBD1 is a possible D gene (6 bases). Trimming removed 1 base at V and 2 bases at J, with 11 bases between. Germline V lookup: CDR1 SQVTM, CDR2 ANQGSEA. The CDR3 spans 14 residues. The CDR3 loop reads CSVEAGGPQETQYF. DNA for the CDR3: TGCAGCGTTGAAGCTGGGGGCCCTCAAGAGACCCAGTACTTC.

The chain employs TRBV5-6 and TRBJ2-2; maybe TRBD2 (6 bases). V was trimmed by 4 bases and J by 7 bases, leaving 14 bases between them. The CDR3 has 14 amino acids. From germline, CDR1 is SGHDT and CDR2 YYEEEE. The CDR3 region is CASSRGTEGGELFF. CDR3 in DNA: TGTGCCAGCAGCCGCGGGACTGAGGGCGGGGAGCTGTTTTTT. Looking up the rest from reference TRBV5-6 and TRBJ2-2 gives the full variable domain: DAGVTQSPTHLIKTRGQQVTLRCSPKSGHDTVSWYQQALGQGPQFIFQYYEEEERQRGNFPDRFSGHQFPNYSSELNVNALLLGDSALYLCASSRGTEGGELFFGEGSRLTVL.

Concerning this clonotype: It may be a read error: a sequence one base away is much more abundant. The rearrangement links TRBV11-2 to TRBJ2-5, with 10 positions matching TRBD1. The CDR3 sequence is 15 residues long. CDR1 and CDR2 (germline): SGHAT, FQNNGV. DNA for the CDR3: TGTGCCGGCAGCTCCTTGCCGGGACAGGGGTTTCAAGAGTACTTC. This codes for CAGSSLPGQGFQEYF.

The table lists this clonotype with many counts. The genes are TRBV5-1 and TRBJ2-1; 7 nucleotides match TRBD2. The germline V gene encodes CDR1 SGHRS and CDR2 YFSETQ. The CDR3 is 14 amino acids. V shed 0 bases and J 9 bases; nucleotides not matched to a gene: 6. Here the CDR3 reads CASSLERGLSEQFF. CDR3 DNA: TGCGCCAGCAGCTTGGAAAGGGGACTAAGTGAGCAGTTCTTC. The full variable domain, in which reference TRBV5-1 and TRBJ2-1 provide the parts outside the CDR3, is KAGVTQTPRYLIKTRGQQVTLSCSPISGHRSVSWYQQTPGQGLQFLFEYFSETQRNKGNFPGRFSGRQFSNSRSEMNVSTLELGDSALYLCASSLERGLSEQFFGPGTRLTVL.

Many counts were recorded for this clonotype. V usage is TRBV9 and J usage is TRBJ2-1; weak D call: TRBD1 (6 bases). V lost 0 bases and J lost 0, with 10 bases in between. CDR1 SGDLS and CDR2 YYNGEE come from the germline V gene. The CDR3 has 16 amino acids. CDR3 sequence reads: CASSVGTGRSYNEQFF. The CDR3 DNA follows: TGTGCCAGCAGCGTAGGAACAGGGCGCTCCTACAATGAGCAGTTCTTC.

The chain links TRBV6-4 to TRBJ2-1; 10 nucleotides agree with TRBD1. The V segment lost 3 bases and the J segment 8 bases; nucleotides outside the gene matches: 7. The CDR3 has 15 residues. CDR1 and CDR2 from the germline V gene are MRHNA and SNTAGT. As DNA, the CDR3 is TGTGCCAGCAGTGAGGGGACAGGGGCCCTCGATGAGCAGTTCTTC. Amino acid sequence: CASSEGTGALDEQFF.

This clonotype was recorded at least ten times. The V gene is TRBV20-1, the J gene TRBJ2-7; weak D call: TRBD2 (7 bases). This CDR3 comprises 14 residues. The V and J ends lost 1 base and 0 bases respectively, with 10 bases between them. Germline V CDR1 and CDR2: DFQATT, SNEGSKA (reference sequence). As DNA, the CDR3 is TGCAGTGCTAGAGGGGAGGGGGTCTCCTACGAGCAGTACTTC. Translating it yields CSARGEGVSYEQYF.

A few counts support this clonotype. The V gene is TRBV4-1, the J gene TRBJ2-1; D is unclear. V gave up 1 base and J gave up 9 bases, with 4 bases separating them. The CDR3 length is 11 residues. Germline V lookup: CDR1 MGHRA, CDR2 YSYEKL. The DNA for the CDR3 is TGCGCCAGCAGCCAAGTACGTGAGCAGTTCTTC. Translated, it gives CASSQVREQFF.

V usage is TRBV11-3 and J usage is TRBJ2-1; TRBD1 matches at 7 bases. Germline V lookup: CDR1 SGHNT, CDR2 YENEEA. The CDR3 loop spans 15 amino acids. V lost 3 bases to trimming and J lost 5 bases; unmatched junction nucleotides: 7. Written as DNA, the CDR3 is TGTGCCAGCAGCTTGCCGGGACAGATTAACAATGAGCAGTTCTTC. This gives the protein CASSLPGQINNEQFF.

The V gene is TRBV29-1, the J gene TRBJ2-6, with D tentatively TRBD1 (6 bases). V was clipped by 6 bases and J by 0 bases, with 12 bases between them. Germline V lookup: CDR1 SQVTM, CDR2 ANQGSEA. The CDR3 has 15 amino acids. The CDR3 nucleotides read TGCAGCGTCCGACAGGCCAGCTCTGGGGCCAACGTCCTGACTTTC. Translated, it gives CSVRQASSGANVLTF.

This clonotype was seen ten or more times. The rearrangement uses TRBV6-2 or TRBV6-3 and TRBJ2-5; D call uncertain. Trimming left V 6 bases short and J 5 bases short, with 22 bases between. Germline V gene lookup returns CDR1 MNHEY and CDR2 SVGEGT. This CDR3 region has 16 residues. CDR3 protein: CASSSRITQVSETQYF. For the CDR3, the DNA is TGTGCCAGCAGCTCTAGGATCACCCAAGTTTCGGAGACCCAGTACTTC.

Only a few counts were recorded for this clonotype. The chain joins TRBV9 to TRBJ2-3; D is ambiguous. The CDR3 runs to 14 residues. Trimming stripped 0 bases from V and 0 bases from J, with 5 bases between. CDR1 is SGDLS and CDR2 is YYNGEE in the germline V gene. CDR3 nucleotide sequence: TGTGCCAGCAGCGTAGAAGCTAGCACAGATACGCAGTATTTT. This gives the protein CASSVEASTDTQYF.